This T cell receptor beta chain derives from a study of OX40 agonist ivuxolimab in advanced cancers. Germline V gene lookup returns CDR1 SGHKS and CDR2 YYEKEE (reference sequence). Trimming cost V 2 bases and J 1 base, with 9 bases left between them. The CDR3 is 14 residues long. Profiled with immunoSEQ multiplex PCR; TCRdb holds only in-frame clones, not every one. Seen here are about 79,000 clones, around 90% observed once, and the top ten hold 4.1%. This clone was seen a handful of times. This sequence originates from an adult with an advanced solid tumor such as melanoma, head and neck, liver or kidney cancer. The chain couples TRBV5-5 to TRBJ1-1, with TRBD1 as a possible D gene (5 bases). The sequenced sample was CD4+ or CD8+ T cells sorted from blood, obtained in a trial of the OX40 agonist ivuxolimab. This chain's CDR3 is CASSFGGANTEAFF. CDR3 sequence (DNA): TGTGCCAGCAGCTTCGGAGGGGCGAACACTGAAGCTTTCTTT.